These 21 T cell receptor beta chains share one sample of origin, sequenced in a study of blood T cell repertoires in COVID-19. The data were produced by immunoSEQ multiplex PCR, yet TCRdb's version contains in-frame clones alone and is incomplete. In the table there are about 320,000 clones, more than 90% of which are singletons. The specimen sequenced was PBMCs or T cells enriched from blood (not recorded which). The receptors stem from a man aged 55 to 69 who had recovered from COVID-19.

V usage is TRBV7-6 and J usage is TRBJ1-3; D remains ambiguous. Trimming stripped 1 base from V and 0 bases from J, with 10 bases between. There are 16 residues in the CDR3. Germline V gives CDR1 SGHVS, CDR2 FNYEAQ. CDR3 protein: CASSLGNSRSGNTIYF. In DNA, the CDR3 is TGTGCCAGCAGCTTAGGGAACAGCCGCTCTGGAAACACCATATATTTT.

This clone was picked up one time. The chain is built from TRBV15 and TRBJ1-5; D may be TRBD1 (6 bases). V was clipped by 5 bases and J by 3 bases, with 11 bases between them. This CDR3 contains 14 residues. Germline CDR1 reads LNHNV; CDR2 reads YYDKDF (reference sequence). The DNA of the CDR3 is TGTGCCACCAGCGCCCGGGACAACAATCAGCCCCAGCATTTT. Its translation is CATSARDNNQPQHF. Supplemented by reference TRBV15 and TRBJ1-5, the full variable domain reads DAMVIQNPRYQVTQFGKPVTLSCSQTLNHNVMYWYQQKSSQAPKLLFHYYDKDFNNEADTPDNFQSRRPNTSFCFLDIRSPGLGDTAMYLCATSARDNNQPQHFGDGTRLSIL.

The V call is TRBV27, the J call TRBJ2-1, with 11 nucleotides matching TRBD2. Germline V gives CDR1 MNHEY, CDR2 SMNVEV (reference sequence). V lost 7 bases to trimming and J lost 10 bases; unmatched junction nucleotides: 12. The CDR3 is 15 amino acids. CDR3 sequence (DNA): TGTGCCAGCACCAAGGGAACTAGCGGGAGATCCGAGCAGTTCTTC. As protein: CASTKGTSGRSEQFF.

V usage is TRBV4-1 and J usage is TRBJ2-5, with 8 bases fitting TRBD2. Germline V gene lookup returns CDR1 MGHRA and CDR2 YSYEKL. The CDR3 length is 16 residues. Trimming cost V 0 bases and J 2 bases; bases outside gene matches: 5. The CDR3 bases are TGCGCCAGCAGCCAAGATGCTACTAGCGGACAAGAGACCCAGTACTTC. Its translation: CASSQDATSGQETQYF.

This clone was seen a single time. J is TRBJ2-2 and V is TRBV6-6; D possibly corresponds to TRBD1 (5 bases). The germline CDR1 and CDR2 sequences are MNHNY and SVGAGI (reference sequence). Trimming pared 2 bases from V and 2 bases from J, leaving 9 bases between. This CDR3 has 15 residues. CDR3 DNA sequence: TGTGCCAGCAGTTACGGTGGACAAAACACCGGGGAGCTGTTTTTT. This sequence encodes CASSYGGQNTGELFF.

The J gene is TRBJ1-5, the V gene TRBV4-2, with 7 bases lining up with TRBD1. Looked up from germline, CDR1 is LGHNA and CDR2 is YNFKEQ. The CDR3 has 15 amino acids. The J segment lost 6 bases and the V segment lost 4 bases, leaving 9 bases of the junction unmatched. CDR3: CASSPSGQRSQPQHF. The CDR3 nucleotides are TGTGCCAGCAGCCCGTCGGGACAGAGGAGTCAGCCCCAGCATTTT.

This chain joins TRBV27 and TRBJ2-1; the D gene is possibly TRBD2 (6 bases). The germline V gene has CDR1 MNHEY and CDR2 SMNVEV (reference sequence). CDR3 length: 14 residues. V was clipped by 5 bases and J by 9 bases, with 17 bases between them. CDR3 nucleotide sequence: TGTGCCAGCAGTAGTAGCGGTTCAATCACTGAGCAGTTCTTC. Translating it yields CASSSSGSITEQFF.

The chain recombines TRBV1 with TRBJ1-2. TRBV1 is a pseudogene locus. The CDR3 covers 17 residues. The CDR3 DNA reads TGCACCAGCACAAACACCTTGGGGGGGCTGTCTAACTATGGCTACACCTTC. This sequence encodes CTSTNTLGGLSNYGYTF.

The V call is TRBV5-1, the J call TRBJ2-7; weak D call: TRBD2 (6 bases). Germline CDR1 and CDR2: SGHRS and YFSETQ. This CDR3 comprises 15 residues. Trimming pared 8 bases from V and 0 bases from J, leaving 18 bases between. CDR3 coding DNA: TGCGCCAGAAGCCCTGGGGAGGCCATCTCCTACGAGCAGTACTTC. Its protein is CARSPGEAISYEQYF.

This rearrangement joins TRBV27 to TRBJ1-5, with 10 bases lining up with TRBD1. The CDR3 spans 13 residues. The trim removed 4 bases at V and 10 bases at J, leaving 4 bases unmatched. The germline gives CDR1 MNHEY, CDR2 SMNVEV (reference sequence). This CDR3 is CASSSGQGLPQHF. The CDR3 bases are TGTGCCAGCAGTTCGGGACAGGGGCTACCCCAGCATTTT.

This clone was found once. The chain carries TRBV12-3 or TRBV12-4 and TRBJ1-4; D is undetermined. The CDR3 consists of 12 residues. With 6 bases removed from V and 6 bases from J, the gap between germline ends came to 8 bases. DNA for the CDR3: TGTGCCAGCAGGACCGAGGATGAAAAACTGTTTTTT. Its protein product is CASRTEDEKLFF.

This clone was recorded once. The chain uses TRBV5-1 and TRBJ1-1; 8 nucleotides match TRBD1. This CDR3 region has 17 residues. V lost 4 bases to trimming and J lost 4 bases; unmatched junction nucleotides: 15. Germline V CDR1 and CDR2: SGHRS, YFSETQ. The chain's CDR3 is CASSPERQGAMGTEAFF. In DNA, the CDR3 is TGCGCCAGCAGCCCGGAGCGGCAGGGGGCAATGGGCACTGAAGCTTTCTTT.

This clone was seen once. This chain connects TRBV9 to TRBJ1-6, with TRBD1 matching 11 bases. From germline, CDR1 is SGDLS and CDR2 YYNGEE. The CDR3 has 14 residues. V was pared by 3 bases and J by 10 bases, with 3 bases of the junction left unmatched. In DNA form, the CDR3 reads TGTGCCAGCAGCGACCGGGACAGGGGGTCACCCCTCCACTTT. This translates into CASSDRDRGSPLHF.

The rearrangement uses TRBV27 and TRBJ1-4; possibly TRBD1 for D (5 bases). The V and J ends lost 2 bases and 8 bases respectively, with 18 bases between them. This CDR3 contains 16 residues. The germline CDR1 and CDR2 sequences are MNHEY and SMNVEV (reference sequence). As DNA, the CDR3 is TGTGCCAGCAGTTTAGTACCACAGGCATCTTGGGAAAAACTGTTTTTT. This encodes CASSLVPQASWEKLFF.

The chain carries TRBV27 and TRBJ2-2; D gene unclear. CDR1 is MNHEY, CDR2 SMNVEV, per germline (reference sequence). Trimming took off 7 bases at V and 1 base at J, with 7 bases between the two ends. CDR3 length: 13 residues. The CDR3 reads CASTARNTGELFF. The CDR3 DNA reads TGTGCCAGCACCGCTAGGAACACCGGGGAGCTGTTTTTT.

V and J are TRBV9 and TRBJ2-1, with a possible D match to TRBD1 (5 bases). Germline V CDR1 and CDR2: SGDLS, YYNGEE. CDR3 length equals 14 residues. V was shortened by 4 bases and J by 6 bases, with 14 bases between the two germline ends. CDR3 sequence reads: CASSLSQVTNEQFF. The DNA of the CDR3 is TGTGCCAGCAGCCTATCACAGGTTACCAATGAGCAGTTCTTC.

V gene TRBV5-1 combines with J gene TRBJ2-1; TRBD1 might be the D (6 bases). Germline V CDR1 and CDR2: SGHRS, YFSETQ. CDR3 length: 16 residues. V was clipped by 4 bases and J by 2 bases, with 16 bases between them. The CDR3 is CASSPGGRGTYNEQFF. In DNA form, the CDR3 reads TGCGCCAGCAGCCCGGGTGGCAGGGGAACCTACAATGAGCAGTTCTTC. The full variable domain, its missing parts supplied by reference TRBV5-1 and TRBJ2-1, is KAGVTQTPRYLIKTRGQQVTLSCSPISGHRSVSWYQQTPGQGLQFLFEYFSETQRNKGNFPGRFSGRQFSNSRSEMNVSTLELGDSALYLCASSPGGRGTYNEQFFGPGTRLTVL.

This chain links TRBV5-1 with TRBJ1-2, with TRBD1 as a possible D gene (5 bases). V shed 4 bases and J shed 6 bases, with 13 bases lying between them. The CDR3 runs to 13 residues. CDR1 SGHRS and CDR2 YFSETQ come from the germline V gene. The CDR3 here is CASSREGRDGYTF. The CDR3 DNA sequence: TGCGCCAGCAGCCGGGAGGGGCGGGATGGCTACACCTTC.

This clone was observed a few times. The V and J genes are TRBV19 and TRBJ2-7; no clear D gene. Trimming cost V 0 bases and J 4 bases, with 10 bases left between them. Germline CDR1 and CDR2: LNHDA and SQIVND (reference sequence). The CDR3 covers 14 residues. The CDR3 here is CASSIDRRSYEQYF. The CDR3 DNA is TGTGCCAGTAGTATAGATCGCCGGTCGTACGAGCAGTACTTC.

The sample holds a few counts of this clone. The CDR3 spells CASSSGTYATNEKLFF. As DNA, the CDR3 is TGTGCCAGCAGTTCCGGGACTTATGCAACTAATGAAAAACTGTTTTTT. The rearrangement uses TRBV27 and TRBJ1-4; perhaps TRBD1 as D (5 bases). V gave up 4 bases and J gave up 0 bases, with 12 bases separating them. Germline CDR1 reads MNHEY; CDR2 reads SMNVEV (reference sequence). The CDR3 runs to 16 residues.

The chain recombines TRBV27 with TRBJ1-5, with 9 nucleotides matching TRBD1. The trim removed 6 bases at V and 1 base at J, leaving 10 bases unmatched. The CDR3 totals 17 residues. The germline V gene encodes CDR1 MNHEY and CDR2 SMNVEV (reference sequence). CDR3 sequence: CASRRFEGTGSNQPQHF. CDR3 bases: TGTGCCAGCAGACGCTTTGAGGGGACAGGGAGCAATCAGCCCCAGCATTTT.